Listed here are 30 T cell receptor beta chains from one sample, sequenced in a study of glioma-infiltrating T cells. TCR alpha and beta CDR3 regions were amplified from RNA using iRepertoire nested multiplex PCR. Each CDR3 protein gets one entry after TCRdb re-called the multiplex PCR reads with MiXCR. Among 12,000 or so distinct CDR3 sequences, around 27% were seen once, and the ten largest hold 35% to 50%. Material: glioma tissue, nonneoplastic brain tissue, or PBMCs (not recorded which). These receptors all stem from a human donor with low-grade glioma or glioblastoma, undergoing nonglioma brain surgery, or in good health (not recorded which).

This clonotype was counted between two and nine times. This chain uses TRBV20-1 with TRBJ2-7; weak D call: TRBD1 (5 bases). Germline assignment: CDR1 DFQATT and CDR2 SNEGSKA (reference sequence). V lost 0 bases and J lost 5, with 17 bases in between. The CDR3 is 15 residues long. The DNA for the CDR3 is TGCAGTGCTAGAGATACGGCGACAGATCGAAACGAGCAGTACTTC. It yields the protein CSARDTATDRNEQYF.

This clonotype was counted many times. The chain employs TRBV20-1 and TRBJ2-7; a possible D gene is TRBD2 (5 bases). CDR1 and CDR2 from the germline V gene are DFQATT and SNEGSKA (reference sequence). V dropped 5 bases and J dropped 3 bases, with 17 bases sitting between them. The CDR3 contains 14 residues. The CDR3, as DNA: TGCAGTGCTCCAACCGGGGTTAACTACTACGAGCAGTACTTC. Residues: CSAPTGVNYYEQYF.

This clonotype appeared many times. CDR3 sequence (DNA): TGTGCCAGCAGTGAGGGATATAGCAATCAGCCCCAGCATTTT. It codes for CASSEGYSNQPQHF. This chain joins TRBV6-4 and TRBJ1-5; D unresolved. Per the germline V gene, CDR1 is MRHNA and CDR2 is SNTAGT. There are 14 residues in the CDR3. The V end lost 3 bases, the J end lost 0 bases, and 6 bases lay between the germline ends.

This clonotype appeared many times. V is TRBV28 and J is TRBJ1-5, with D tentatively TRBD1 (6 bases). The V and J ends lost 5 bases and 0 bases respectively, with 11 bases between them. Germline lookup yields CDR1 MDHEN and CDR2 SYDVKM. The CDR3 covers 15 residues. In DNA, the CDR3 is TGTGCCAGCAGTCACAGGGTGGGTAGCAATCAGCCCCAGCATTTT. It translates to CASSHRVGSNQPQHF.

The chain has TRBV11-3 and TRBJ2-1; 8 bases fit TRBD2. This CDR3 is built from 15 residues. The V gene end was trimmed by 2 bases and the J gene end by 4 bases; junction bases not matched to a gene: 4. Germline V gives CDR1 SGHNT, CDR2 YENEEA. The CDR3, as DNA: TGTGCCAGCAGCTTAATCCAGCGGGGGTACAATGAGCAGTTCTTC. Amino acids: CASSLIQRGYNEQFF.

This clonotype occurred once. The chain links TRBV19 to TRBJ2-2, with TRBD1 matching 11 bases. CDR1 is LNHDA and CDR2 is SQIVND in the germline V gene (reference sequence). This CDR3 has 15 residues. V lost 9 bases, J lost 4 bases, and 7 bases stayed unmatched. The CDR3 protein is CASDRTGGLTGELFF. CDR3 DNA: TGTGCCAGCGATCGGACAGGGGGCCTCACCGGGGAGCTGTTTTTT.

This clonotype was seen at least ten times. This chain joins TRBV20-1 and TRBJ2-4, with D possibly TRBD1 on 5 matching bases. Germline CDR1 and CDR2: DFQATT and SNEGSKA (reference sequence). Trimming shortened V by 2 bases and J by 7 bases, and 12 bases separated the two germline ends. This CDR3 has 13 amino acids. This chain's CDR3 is CSARPPGSNIQYF. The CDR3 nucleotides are TGCAGTGCTAGACCTCCAGGGTCGAACATTCAGTACTTC.

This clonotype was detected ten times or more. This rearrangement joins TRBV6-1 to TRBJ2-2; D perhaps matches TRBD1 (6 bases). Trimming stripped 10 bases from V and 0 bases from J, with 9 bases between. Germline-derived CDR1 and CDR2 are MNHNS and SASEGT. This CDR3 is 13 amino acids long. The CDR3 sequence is CATRTANTGELFF. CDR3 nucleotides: TGTGCCACCCGGACAGCGAACACCGGGGAGCTGTTTTTT.

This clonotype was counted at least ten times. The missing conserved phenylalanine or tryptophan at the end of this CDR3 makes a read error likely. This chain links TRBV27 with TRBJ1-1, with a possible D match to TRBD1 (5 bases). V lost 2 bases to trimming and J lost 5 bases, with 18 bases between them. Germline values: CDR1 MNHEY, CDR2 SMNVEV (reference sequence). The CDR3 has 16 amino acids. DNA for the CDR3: TGTGCCAGCAGTTTACTAAGGGGAATAGATAGGACTGAAGCTTTCCTT. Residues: CASSLLRGIDRTEAFL.

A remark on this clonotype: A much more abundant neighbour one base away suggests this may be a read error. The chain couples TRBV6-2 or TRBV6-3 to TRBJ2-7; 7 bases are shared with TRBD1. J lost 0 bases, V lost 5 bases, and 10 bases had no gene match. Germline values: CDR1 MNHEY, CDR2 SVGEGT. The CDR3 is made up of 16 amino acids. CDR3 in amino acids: CASSQGQDIVSYEQYF. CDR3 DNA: TGTGCCAGCAGTCAAGGACAGGACATCGTCTCCTACGAGCAGTACTTC.

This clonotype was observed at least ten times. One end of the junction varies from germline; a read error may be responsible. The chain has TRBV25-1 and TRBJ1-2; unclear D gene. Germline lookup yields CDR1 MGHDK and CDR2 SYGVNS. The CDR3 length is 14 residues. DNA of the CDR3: TGTGCCAGCAGGGAATCTGGAAGGGAGGATGGCTACACCTTC. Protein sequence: CASRESGREDGYTF.

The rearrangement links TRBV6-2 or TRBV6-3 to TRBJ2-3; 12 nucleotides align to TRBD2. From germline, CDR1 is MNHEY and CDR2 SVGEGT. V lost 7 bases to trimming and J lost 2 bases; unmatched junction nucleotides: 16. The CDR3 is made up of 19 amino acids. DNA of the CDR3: TGTGCCAGCACAAGAGGACTAGCGGGGAATGTCGCAAACACAGATACGCAGTATTTT. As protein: CASTRGLAGNVANTDTQYF.

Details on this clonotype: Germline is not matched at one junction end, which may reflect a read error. The CDR3 DNA reads TGTGCCAGTAGTTTAGAGTTTGGGGAGTGGTACAATGAGCAGTTCTTC. The encoded protein is CASSLEFGEWYNEQFF. The gene calls are TRBV19 and TRBJ2-1; tentative D call: TRBD2 (5 bases). This CDR3 region has 16 residues. CDR1 and CDR2 (germline): LNHDA, SQIVND (reference sequence).

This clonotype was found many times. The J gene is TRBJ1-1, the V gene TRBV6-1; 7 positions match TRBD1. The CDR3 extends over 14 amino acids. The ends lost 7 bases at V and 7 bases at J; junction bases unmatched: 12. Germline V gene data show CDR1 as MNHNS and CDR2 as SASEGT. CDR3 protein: CASIGTGEFGEAFF. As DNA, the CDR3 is TGTGCCAGCATTGGAACAGGGGAGTTTGGTGAAGCTTTCTTT.

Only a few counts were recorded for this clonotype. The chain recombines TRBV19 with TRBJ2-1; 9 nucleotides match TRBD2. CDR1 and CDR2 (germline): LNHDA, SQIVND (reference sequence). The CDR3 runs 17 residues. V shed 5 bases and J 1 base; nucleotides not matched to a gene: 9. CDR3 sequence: CASSPLLLAGSYNEQFF. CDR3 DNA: TGTGCCAGTAGTCCCCTACTCCTAGCGGGGTCCTACAATGAGCAGTTCTTC.

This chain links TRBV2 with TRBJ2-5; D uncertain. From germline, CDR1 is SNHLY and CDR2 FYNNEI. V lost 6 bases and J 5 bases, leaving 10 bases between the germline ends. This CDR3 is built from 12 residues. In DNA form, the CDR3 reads TGTGCCAGCAGGCGACCTGGTGAGACCCAGTACTTC. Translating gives CASRRPGETQYF.

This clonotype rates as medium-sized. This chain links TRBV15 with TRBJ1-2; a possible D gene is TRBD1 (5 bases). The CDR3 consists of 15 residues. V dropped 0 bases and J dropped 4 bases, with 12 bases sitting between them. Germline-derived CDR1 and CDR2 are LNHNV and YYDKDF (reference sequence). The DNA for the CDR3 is TGTGCCACCAGCAGAGATAGAGACAGCCGCTATGGCTACACCTTC. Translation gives CATSRDRDSRYGYTF.

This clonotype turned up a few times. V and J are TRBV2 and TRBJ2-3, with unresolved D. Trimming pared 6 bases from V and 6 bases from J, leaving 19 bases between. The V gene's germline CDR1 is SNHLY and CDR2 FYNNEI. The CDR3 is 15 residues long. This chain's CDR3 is CASSPDPYSLDTQYF. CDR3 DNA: TGTGCCAGCAGCCCGGACCCCTACTCTCTCGATACGCAGTATTTT.

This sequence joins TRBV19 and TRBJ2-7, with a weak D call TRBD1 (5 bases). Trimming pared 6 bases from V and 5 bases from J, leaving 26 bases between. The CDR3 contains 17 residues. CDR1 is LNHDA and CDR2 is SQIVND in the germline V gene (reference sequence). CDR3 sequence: CASSPYRAGQASNEQYF. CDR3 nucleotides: TGTGCCAGTAGCCCGTATAGGGCAGGACAAGCAAGTAACGAGCAGTACTTC.

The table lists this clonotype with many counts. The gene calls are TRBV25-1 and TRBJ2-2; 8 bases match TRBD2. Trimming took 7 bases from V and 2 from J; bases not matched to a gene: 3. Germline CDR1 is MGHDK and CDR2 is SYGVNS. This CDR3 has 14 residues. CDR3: CASKSGRNTGELFF. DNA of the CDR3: TGTGCCAGCAAGAGCGGGAGAAACACCGGGGAGCTGTTTTTT.

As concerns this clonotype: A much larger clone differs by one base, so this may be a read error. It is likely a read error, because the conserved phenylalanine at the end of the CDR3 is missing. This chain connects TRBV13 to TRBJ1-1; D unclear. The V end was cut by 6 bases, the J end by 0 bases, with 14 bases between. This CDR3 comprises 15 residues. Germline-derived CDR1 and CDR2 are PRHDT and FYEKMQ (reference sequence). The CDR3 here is CASRVRGGMNTEAFL. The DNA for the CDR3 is TGTGCCAGCAGAGTTAGAGGAGGAATGAACACTGAAGCTTTCCTT.

The CDR3 region is CSARGTGDTDTQYF. In nucleotides, the CDR3 is TGCAGTGCTAGAGGGACAGGGGACACTGATACGCAGTATTTT. V is TRBV20-1 and J is TRBJ2-3, with 9 bases matching TRBD1. J gave up 6 bases and V 1 base, and 5 bases lay outside the gene matches. This CDR3 region has 14 residues. Germline V gives CDR1 DFQATT, CDR2 SNEGSKA (reference sequence).

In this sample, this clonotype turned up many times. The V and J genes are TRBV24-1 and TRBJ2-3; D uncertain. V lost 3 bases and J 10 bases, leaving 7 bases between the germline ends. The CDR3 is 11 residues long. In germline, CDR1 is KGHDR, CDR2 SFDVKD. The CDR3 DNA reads TGTGCCACCAGTGATACTGTGTCGCAGTATTTT. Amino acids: CATSDTVSQYF.

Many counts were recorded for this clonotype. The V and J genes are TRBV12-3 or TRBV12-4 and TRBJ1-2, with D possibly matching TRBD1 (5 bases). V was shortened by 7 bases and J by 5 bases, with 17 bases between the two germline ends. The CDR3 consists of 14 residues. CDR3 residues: CASTLGRTLYGYTF. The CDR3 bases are TGTGCCAGCACCCTGGGACGGACATTGTATGGCTACACCTTC.

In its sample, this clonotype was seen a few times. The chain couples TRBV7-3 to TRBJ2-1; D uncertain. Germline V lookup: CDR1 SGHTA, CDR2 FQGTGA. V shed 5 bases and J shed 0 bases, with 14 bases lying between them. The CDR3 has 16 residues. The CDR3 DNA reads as TGTGCCAGCAGCCATACCTCTGAAAGCTCCTACAATGAGCAGTTCTTC. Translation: CASSHTSESSYNEQFF.

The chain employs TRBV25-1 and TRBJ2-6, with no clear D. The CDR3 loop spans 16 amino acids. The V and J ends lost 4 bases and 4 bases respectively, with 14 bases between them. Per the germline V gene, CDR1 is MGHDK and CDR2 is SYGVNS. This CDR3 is CASSVSGSLGANVLTF. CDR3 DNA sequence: TGTGCCAGCAGTGTGTCGGGTTCTTTGGGGGCCAACGTCCTGACTTTC.

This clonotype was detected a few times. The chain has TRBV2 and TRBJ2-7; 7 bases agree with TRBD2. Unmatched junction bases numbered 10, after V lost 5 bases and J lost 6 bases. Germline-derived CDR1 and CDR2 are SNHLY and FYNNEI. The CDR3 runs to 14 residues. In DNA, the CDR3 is TGTGCCAGCAGTCAGCAGATCGGGGGGAGCGAGCAGTACTTC. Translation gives CASSQQIGGSEQYF.

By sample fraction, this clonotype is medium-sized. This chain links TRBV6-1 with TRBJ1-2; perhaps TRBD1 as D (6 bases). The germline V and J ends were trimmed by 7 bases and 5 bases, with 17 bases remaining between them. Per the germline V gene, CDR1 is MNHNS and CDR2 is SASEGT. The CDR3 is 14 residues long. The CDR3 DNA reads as TGTGCCAGCACCGAACAGGGTGGGAAGTATGGCTACACCTTC. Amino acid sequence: CASTEQGGKYGYTF.

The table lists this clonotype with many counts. CDR3 sequence: CASSEEYRESTNEKLFF. CDR3 DNA: TGTGCCAGCAGTGAAGAATACAGGGAATCAACTAATGAAAAACTGTTTTTT. The gene calls are TRBV6-1 and TRBJ1-4, with D possibly TRBD1 on 6 matching bases. Trimming shortened V by 1 base and J by 0 bases, and 12 bases separated the two germline ends. This CDR3 has 17 residues. Germline-derived CDR1 and CDR2 are MNHNS and SASEGT.

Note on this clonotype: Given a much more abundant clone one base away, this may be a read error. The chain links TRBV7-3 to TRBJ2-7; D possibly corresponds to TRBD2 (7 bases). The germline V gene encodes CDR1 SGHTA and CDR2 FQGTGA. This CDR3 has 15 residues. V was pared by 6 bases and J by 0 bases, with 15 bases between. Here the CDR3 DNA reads TGTGCCAGCAGTCTAGAGGGAGGGGGCTCCTACGAGCAGTACTTC. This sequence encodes CASSLEGGGSYEQYF.